This T cell receptor beta chain was sequenced in a study of shared clonotypes between healthy human individuals. Looking at the study overall: The study used three CD4 naive, three CD4 memory, two CD8 naive and one CD8 memory plate per donor. General study findings and limits: In having few donors, the study represented limited genetic and exposure-history diversity. Blood alone was sampled, and tissue repertoires likely differ. Researchers found naive subsets generally carried larger estimated richness than memory subsets.

Naive CD8 cells, CD45RO-negative and positively selected for CCR7, excluded terminally differentiated effector memory CD45RA+ cells. There are 13 residues in the CDR3. The ends were cut back, 8 bases at V and 0 bases at J, with 11 bases in the middle. In germline, CDR1 is MNHEY, CDR2 SVGAGI. Clones were sequenced by immunoSEQ multiplex PCR, and TCRdb holds only the in-frame ones, with some missing. The table has under 600,000 clones, roughly 98% seen once. Regarding this clone: The antigen remains undetermined.

The sequenced sample consisted of naive CD8+ T cells sorted from blood. This receptor was obtained from a man aged 30 to 39 in good health. V gene TRBV6-5 combines with J gene TRBJ2-7; no reliable D call. The CDR3 spells CASRPLHSYEQYF. In DNA, the CDR3 is TGTGCCAGCCGCCCACTACACTCCTACGAGCAGTACTTC.